The 29 T cell receptor beta chains below all came from one sample that was sequenced in a study of cytomegalovirus exposure and HLA in healthy donors (dated by TCRdb to about 2017). Library preparation used the immunoSEQ multiplex PCR assay. The multiplex PCR relied on a mix of 60 forward primers for TCR Vbeta segments and 13 reverse primers for TCR Jbeta segments. Entries here come from immuneACCESS through TCRdb and include only in-frame sequences with V and J called. Some clones fail to appear in such tables; in the studies checked, an unresolved V gene covers under half of the shortfall, and the cause of the remainder is unknown. This sample gives over 150,000 clones in total; approximately 80% of them show up just once. The top ten clonotypes cover around 3.4% of the sample. The sequenced sample consisted of PBMCs. The receptors were gathered from a man younger than 40 in good health and CMV-seropositive.

This clone was picked up a small number of times. CDR3: CASSPTPTGLRETQYF. CDR3 nucleotides: TGTGCCAGCAGCCCGACCCCGACAGGGCTTAGAGAGACCCAGTACTTC. The gene calls are TRBV9 and TRBJ2-5, with 7 bases matching TRBD1. Germline V gene lookup returns CDR1 SGDLS and CDR2 YYNGEE. Trimming removed 4 bases from V and 4 bases from J; junction bases left unmatched: 13. The CDR3 consists of 16 residues.

This clone was seen more than once but under ten times. The chain has TRBV7-2 and TRBJ1-1, with a tentative D call TRBD1 (6 bases). V was clipped by 4 bases and J by 3 bases, with 12 bases between them. The length of the CDR3 is 14 residues. CDR1 and CDR2 (germline): SGHTA, FQGNSA. The CDR3 nucleotides are TGTGCCAGCAGCTCTTCAGGGGTGTACACTGAAGCTTTCTTT. Translating gives CASSSSGVYTEAFF.

Only one count was recorded for this clone. The V and J genes are TRBV6-4 and TRBJ2-7; TRBD1 matches 7 bases. The CDR3 extends over 13 amino acids. Unmatched junction bases numbered 7, after V lost 4 bases and J lost 7 bases. Germline assignment: CDR1 MRHNA and CDR2 SNTAGT. As DNA, the CDR3 is TGTGCCAGCAGTGTCGTACAGGGGTATGAGCAGTACTTC. It yields the protein CASSVVQGYEQYF.

Concerning this clone itself: Other nucleotide sequences in the sample specify the same CDR3. This rearrangement joins TRBV5-5 to TRBJ1-5, with 11 bases identical to TRBD1. Germline-derived CDR1 and CDR2 are SGHKS and YYEKEE (reference sequence). V was pared by 4 bases and J by 1 base, with 7 bases of the junction left unmatched. This CDR3 comprises 17 residues. CDR3 sequence reads: CASSDGTGGSSNQPQHF. The CDR3, as DNA: TGTGCCAGCAGCGACGGGACAGGGGGGTCGAGCAATCAGCCCCAGCATTTT.

The chain links TRBV28 to TRBJ1-1; TRBD1 might be the D (6 bases). With 4 bases removed from V and 5 bases from J, the gap between germline ends came to 17 bases. The CDR3 is 15 residues long. Germline values: CDR1 MDHEN, CDR2 SYDVKM. The chain's CDR3 is CASSSRRDKRTEAFF. The CDR3 DNA follows: TGTGCCAGCAGTTCCCGACGGGACAAAAGGACTGAAGCTTTCTTT.

The chain carries TRBV7-9 and TRBJ1-3, with a possible D match to TRBD1 (6 bases). This CDR3 contains 14 residues. From germline, CDR1 is SEHNR and CDR2 FQNEAQ (reference sequence). V was clipped by 5 bases and J by 7 bases, with 15 bases between them. CDR3 protein: CASSRTGFGNTIYF. DNA of the CDR3: TGTGCCAGCAGCCGCACAGGGTTTGGGAACACCATATATTTT.

This clone was counted only a few times. The rearrangement uses TRBV29-1 and TRBJ2-1; TRBD1 might be the D (8 bases). Trimming shortened V by 3 bases and J by 8 bases, and 20 bases separated the two germline ends. Germline V gene data show CDR1 as SQVTM and CDR2 as ANQGSEA. The CDR3 has 15 amino acids. The CDR3 protein is CSVEGGTTGGYEQFF. The CDR3 nucleotides read TGCAGCGTTGAGGGGGGGACCACAGGGGGATATGAGCAGTTCTTC.

V is TRBV19 and J is TRBJ1-1, with 9 bases identical to TRBD1. There are 13 residues in the CDR3. Trimming took 4 bases from V and 5 from J; bases not matched to a gene: 2. Per the germline V gene, CDR1 is LNHDA and CDR2 is SQIVND (reference sequence). DNA of the CDR3: TGTGCCAGTAGTAACAGGGGGCTAACTGAAGCTTTCTTT. Protein product: CASSNRGLTEAFF.

The gene calls are TRBV5-1 and TRBJ2-1, with TRBD2 matching over 8 bases. Per germline, CDR1 SGHRS and CDR2 YFSETQ. This CDR3 has 16 residues. J gave up 0 bases and V 0 bases, and 2 bases lay outside the gene matches. The CDR3 DNA reads as TGCGCCAGCAGCTTGGCCGGGACTAGCTCCTACAATGAGCAGTTCTTC. It translates to CASSLAGTSSYNEQFF.

This chain connects TRBV14 to TRBJ2-5; TRBD1 is a possible D gene (6 bases). The germline V and J ends were trimmed by 5 bases and 5 bases, with 15 bases remaining between them. The CDR3 consists of 14 residues. CDR1 is SGHDN, CDR2 FVKESK, per germline. The CDR3 DNA follows: TGTGCCAGCAGCTCCCTACAGGGCTGGGAGACCCAGTACTTC. This gives the protein CASSSLQGWETQYF.

This rearrangement joins TRBV4-1 to TRBJ2-7; 8 bases are a match to TRBD2. This CDR3 region has 15 residues. The ends lost 0 bases at V and 4 bases at J; junction bases unmatched: 5. The germline CDR1 and CDR2 sequences are MGHRA and YSYEKL. CDR3 in amino acids: CASSQEVAGIYEQYF. In DNA, the CDR3 is TGCGCCAGCAGCCAAGAGGTAGCGGGGATATACGAGCAGTACTTC.

There are a few counts of this clone. The chain combines TRBV2 with TRBJ2-3; no definite D call. The CDR3 has 15 residues. Germline loops: CDR1 SNHLY, CDR2 FYNNEI. Trimming took off 1 base at V and 1 base at J, with 9 bases between the two ends. This chain's CDR3 is CASSEVSRGTDTQYF. CDR3 nucleotides: TGTGCCAGCAGTGAAGTTAGTCGGGGCACAGATACGCAGTATTTT.

The rearrangement links TRBV5-1 to TRBJ2-2, with 7 bases matching TRBD2. CDR3 length: 13 amino acids. With V trimmed by 5 bases and J by 5 bases, 3 bases remained unmatched. CDR1 SGHRS and CDR2 YFSETQ come from the germline V gene. The CDR3 sequence: CASSGAGTGELFF. CDR3 DNA: TGCGCCAGCAGTGGAGCGGGGACCGGGGAGCTGTTTTTT.

The chain has TRBV10-3 and TRBJ2-5; 8 bases match TRBD2. J lost 4 bases, V lost 0 bases, and 4 bases had no gene match. Germline loops: CDR1 ENHRY, CDR2 SYGVKD. The CDR3 covers 15 residues. CDR3 protein: CAISESNGGAETQYF. In DNA, the CDR3 is TGTGCCATCAGTGAGTCGAACGGGGGGGCAGAGACCCAGTACTTC.

For this clone: In the same sample, other DNA sequences code for this CDR3. The chain employs TRBV6-5 and TRBJ2-7, with 9 bases aligning to TRBD1. Germline V CDR1 and CDR2: MNHEY, SVGAGI. CDR3 length: 12 residues. The J segment lost 2 bases and the V segment lost 8 bases, leaving 1 base of the junction unmatched. The CDR3 DNA sequence: TGTGCCAGCCGGACAGGGGCCTACGAGCAGTACTTC. It codes for CASRTGAYEQYF.

This clone has more than one count but fewer than ten. The chain carries TRBV6-5 and TRBJ1-3; D gene uncertain. Germline V lookup: CDR1 MNHEY, CDR2 SVGAGI. V lost 6 bases to trimming and J lost 4 bases, with 16 bases between them. The CDR3 length is 15 residues. The CDR3 DNA is TGTGCCAGCAGCTTAAGTACCCCGGGGGGAAACACCATATATTTT. Translated: CASSLSTPGGNTIYF.

This chain connects TRBV5-1 to TRBJ2-3, with 8 bases fitting TRBD1. Trimming removed 0 bases from V and 4 bases from J; junction bases left unmatched: 4. Germline CDR1 is SGHRS and CDR2 is YFSETQ. This CDR3 spans 15 amino acids. CDR3 DNA: TGCGCCAGCAGCTTGGAGGACAGGGTTGCAGATACGCAGTATTTT. Its protein is CASSLEDRVADTQYF.

The J gene is TRBJ2-1, the V gene TRBV7-3; no reliable D call. The germline V and J ends were trimmed by 2 bases and 2 bases, with 10 bases remaining between them. The CDR3 runs to 15 residues. From germline, CDR1 is SGHTA and CDR2 FQGTGA. The chain's CDR3 is CASSLGYSTYNEQFF. Written as DNA, the CDR3 is TGTGCCAGCAGCTTAGGCTACAGTACCTACAATGAGCAGTTCTTC. Combining the CDR3 with reference TRBV7-3 and TRBJ2-1 gives the whole variable domain GAGVSQTPSNKVTEKGKYVELRCDPISGHTALYWYRQSLGQGPEFLIYFQGTGAADDSGLPNDRFFAVRPEGSVSTLKIQRTERGDSAVYLCASSLGYSTYNEQFFGPGTRLTVL.

The table lists this clone with a few counts. The chain uses TRBV7-9 and TRBJ1-1; a weak D match, TRBD1 (6 bases). Looked up from germline, CDR1 is SEHNR and CDR2 is FQNEAQ (reference sequence). CDR3 length: 13 residues. The ends were cut back, 8 bases at V and 2 bases at J, with 12 bases in the middle. The CDR3 here is CASFGQSNTEAFF. The CDR3 nucleotides read TGTGCCAGCTTTGGACAGTCTAACACTGAAGCTTTCTTT.

This chain uses TRBV27 with TRBJ2-7, with TRBD2 matching 8 bases. V lost 3 bases to trimming and J lost 2 bases; unmatched junction nucleotides: 6. The germline gives CDR1 MNHEY, CDR2 SMNVEV (reference sequence). This CDR3 is built from 15 residues. CDR3 amino acids: CASSLSRGGPYEQYF. CDR3 in DNA: TGTGCCAGCAGTTTGAGTCGGGGGGGCCCCTACGAGCAGTACTTC.

As to this clone: The sample contains more than one DNA sequence encoding this CDR3. DNA for the CDR3: TGTGCCAGCTCACCCCAGGAGGCCTACGAGCAGTACTTC. It yields the protein CASSPQEAYEQYF. This chain links TRBV18 with TRBJ2-7; TRBD2 is a possible D gene (5 bases). Trimming cost V 3 bases and J 2 bases, with 8 bases left between them. CDR1 is KGHSH, CDR2 LQKENI, per germline. The CDR3 consists of 13 residues.

The CDR3 DNA is TGTGCCAGCAGCCCCAGACAGGGGAGGCACGAGCAGTACTTC. Protein product: CASSPRQGRHEQYF. The chain couples TRBV7-6 to TRBJ2-7; 8 nucleotides agree with TRBD1. Germline CDR1 is SGHVS and CDR2 is FNYEAQ. There are 14 residues in the CDR3. Trimming at V came to 5 bases and at J to 5 bases, leaving 8 bases not matched to a gene.

This chain connects TRBV4-2 to TRBJ2-3, with TRBD1 as a possible D gene (7 bases). Germline V gene data show CDR1 as LGHNA and CDR2 as YNFKEQ. The CDR3 contains 17 residues. V shed 0 bases and J shed 7 bases, with 20 bases lying between them. Written as DNA, the CDR3 is TGTGCCAGCAGCCAAGATCCGGAGGGGGCCCCTTTGCATACGCAGTATTTT. Protein product: CASSQDPEGAPLHTQYF.

The chain joins TRBV4-1 to TRBJ2-7; D perhaps matches TRBD2 (6 bases). This CDR3 is built from 18 residues. V shed 0 bases and J shed 2 bases, with 20 bases lying between them. The germline V gene has CDR1 MGHRA and CDR2 YSYEKL. The CDR3 bases are TGCGCCAGCAGCCAAGAGCATAGTTGGGGGGTACAAACCTACGAGCAGTACTTC. This codes for CASSQEHSWGVQTYEQYF.

The rearrangement joins TRBV2 to TRBJ2-4, with TRBD2 matching over 7 bases. Germline trimming cut 0 bases from V and 7 bases from J; bases unmatched to any gene: 6. The CDR3 extends over 15 amino acids. The germline CDR1 and CDR2 sequences are SNHLY and FYNNEI. The CDR3 protein is CASSEARGGTNIQYF. The CDR3 nucleotides read TGTGCCAGCAGTGAAGCGCGCGGGGGAACTAACATTCAGTACTTC.

The gene calls are TRBV2 and TRBJ2-7, with D maybe TRBD2 (7 bases). With 6 bases removed from V and 4 bases from J, the gap between germline ends came to 19 bases. The CDR3 is 15 amino acids. Germline V lookup: CDR1 SNHLY, CDR2 FYNNEI. CDR3 DNA sequence: TGTGCCAGCAGCAAAAGGGGGGGGAAGTCTTACGAGCAGTACTTC. Protein: CASSKRGGKSYEQYF.

V gene TRBV6-5 combines with J gene TRBJ1-1; no reliable D call. This CDR3 spans 15 amino acids. The V and J ends lost 0 bases and 4 bases respectively, with 12 bases between them. Germline CDR1 and CDR2: MNHEY and SVGAGI. The CDR3 loop is CASSYSGRGVTEAFF. In DNA, the CDR3 is TGTGCCAGCAGTTACTCAGGGCGGGGTGTCACTGAAGCTTTCTTT.

For this clone: This CDR3 is also generated by other DNA sequences in the sample. This sequence joins TRBV7-6 and TRBJ1-4, with D possibly being TRBD1 (6 bases). The length of the CDR3 is 14 residues. Trimming cost V 1 base and J 5 bases, with 8 bases left between them. Germline CDR1 SGHVS, CDR2 FNYEAQ. The CDR3 DNA is TGTGCCAGCAGCTTAGGGCAGGGGAATGAAAAACTGTTTTTT. Translated, it gives CASSLGQGNEKLFF. The whole variable domain, filled in from reference TRBV7-6 and TRBJ1-4, reads GAGVSQSPRYKVTKRGQDVALRCDPISGHVSLYWYRQALGQGPEFLTYFNYEAQQDKSGLPNDRFSAERPEGSISTLTIQRTEQRDSAMYRCASSLGQGNEKLFFGSGTQLSVL.

This clone was observed a few times. The chain has TRBV5-1 and TRBJ2-5; TRBD1 is a possible D gene (6 bases). The J call may be faulty, since TRBJ2-7 better matches the DNA end. CDR1 is SGHRS and CDR2 is YFSETQ in the germline V gene. The CDR3 length is 15 residues. CDR3 loop: CASSLQGDGTYEQYF. The CDR3 DNA follows: TGCGCCAGCAGCTTACAGGGAGACGGAACTTACGAGCAGTACTTC.